The 30 T cell receptor beta chains in this list originate from one sample, sequenced in a study of human T cells and chemical hapten exposure. One entry per CDR3 protein, called by TCRdb with MiXCR from the RACE reads. The repertoire holds around 330,000 distinct CDR3 sequences, with approximately 5.8% as singletons. Time point denoted: pre-sensitization, week 0. Treatment denoted: therapeutic diphenylcyclopropenone sensitization with weekly scalp DPC. Sequencing was performed on whole blood, taken in connection with sensitization to the hapten diphenylcyclopropenone (DPC). These receptors were obtained from a woman aged 18-29 years with alopecia areata. Some clones in this sample may be carry-over from other donors' samples.

At least ten counts were recorded for this clonotype. The chain is built from TRBV10-3 and TRBJ2-1; 7 nucleotides agree with TRBD2. This CDR3 is built from 14 residues. After removal of 4 bases from V and 5 bases from J, the junction contained 5 bases not matched to a gene. Germline CDR1 ENHRY, CDR2 SYGVKD. The CDR3 DNA is TGTGCCATCAGTGCCGGGACTACGGACAATGAGCAGTTCTTC. Amino acid sequence: CAISAGTTDNEQFF.

This clonotype has more than one count but fewer than ten. The DNA for the CDR3 is TGTGCCAGCAGCCACAGGACGGTCAATCAGCCCCAGCATTTT. As protein: CASSHRTVNQPQHF. V is TRBV4-2 and J is TRBJ1-5; no firm D call. V lost 3 bases and J lost 3, with 9 bases in between. CDR3 size: 14 residues. Germline V gene lookup returns CDR1 LGHNA and CDR2 YNFKEQ.

V gene TRBV6-4 combines with J gene TRBJ2-3, with D unclear. Germline CDR1 is MRHNA and CDR2 is SNTAGT. The CDR3 consists of 14 residues. V was shortened by 3 bases and J by 4 bases, with 11 bases between the two germline ends. The CDR3 spells CASSETLEADTQYF. The CDR3 region has the DNA TGTGCCAGCAGTGAAACACTCGAGGCAGATACGCAGTATTTT.

For this clonotype: A read error is possible here, since a much larger clone lies one base away. The chain combines TRBV4-2 with TRBJ1-3; the D gene is possibly TRBD1 (6 bases). Germline CDR1 LGHNA, CDR2 YNFKEQ. CDR3 size: 18 residues. Trimming took off 4 bases at V and 2 bases at J, with 21 bases between the two ends. The DNA of the CDR3 is TGTGCCAGCAGCCCAGTCCAAGCGCAGGGGAGCACTGGAAACACCATATATTTT. Translating it yields CASSPVQAQGSTGNTIYF.

This clonotype was counted only a few times. V usage is TRBV12-3 or TRBV12-4 and J usage is TRBJ2-3; D possibly corresponds to TRBD2 (5 bases). V shed 4 bases and J shed 4 bases, with 9 bases lying between them. The CDR3 has 13 residues. This CDR3 reads CASSSGWPDTQYF. Here the CDR3 DNA reads TGTGCCAGCAGTTCGGGGTGGCCAGATACGCAGTATTTT.

This clonotype was seen ten or more times. CDR3 sequence: CASSRTHLRGQYEQYF. Written as DNA, the CDR3 is TGTGCCAGCAGCCGCACCCATCTGAGGGGACAATACGAGCAGTACTTC. The chain has TRBV6-5 and TRBJ2-7; D might be TRBD1 (6 bases). This CDR3 contains 16 residues. Trimming cost V 6 bases and J 4 bases, with 22 bases left between them. Per germline, CDR1 MNHEY and CDR2 SVGAGI.

This clonotype was recorded at least ten times. The chain is built from TRBV6-5 and TRBJ1-1; 7 positions match TRBD1. The ends lost 2 bases at V and 4 bases at J; junction bases unmatched: 10. From germline, CDR1 is MNHEY and CDR2 SVGAGI. The CDR3 runs to 16 residues. CDR3: CASSYGAGGVSTEAFF. The CDR3 nucleotides read TGTGCCAGCAGTTACGGAGCAGGGGGTGTTAGCACTGAAGCTTTCTTT.

This clonotype has at least ten counts. V and J are TRBV15 and TRBJ1-5; unclear D gene. Germline V gene lookup returns CDR1 LNHNV and CDR2 YYDKDF (reference sequence). V was shortened by 0 bases and J by 4 bases, with 4 bases between the two germline ends. The CDR3 has 13 amino acids. The CDR3 DNA sequence: TGTGCCACCAGCAGAGATGCGAATCAGCCCCAGCATTTT. Protein: CATSRDANQPQHF.

This clonotype turned up a few times. This rearrangement joins TRBV6-5 to TRBJ1-3; D unclear. The germline V gene encodes CDR1 MNHEY and CDR2 SVGAGI. Deletions cut 2 bases from V and 4 bases from J, with 9 bases between. The CDR3 contains 14 residues. The CDR3 nucleotides are TGTGCCAGCAGTTACCGCGATGTCGGAAACACCATATATTTT. Its translation: CASSYRDVGNTIYF.

In its sample, this clonotype was seen many times. The J gene is TRBJ1-4, the V gene TRBV4-2; TRBD1 matches at 9 bases. CDR3 size: 15 residues. Germline CDR1 reads LGHNA; CDR2 reads YNFKEQ. With V trimmed by 3 bases and J by 4 bases, 3 bases remained unmatched. Written as DNA, the CDR3 is TGTGCCAGCAGCCAGGGGGACAGGGATAATGAAAAACTGTTTTTT. Translation: CASSQGDRDNEKLFF.

The chain joins TRBV7-9 to TRBJ1-2; no clear D gene. Between the trimmed V and J ends, which lost 8 bases and 7 bases, there was a span of 11 bases. CDR1 is SEHNR and CDR2 is FQNEAQ in the germline V gene (reference sequence). The CDR3 runs 11 residues. The CDR3 spells CASLGGSGYTF. As DNA, the CDR3 is TGTGCCAGCCTCGGCGGGTCTGGCTACACCTTC.

This clonotype was found many times. V usage is TRBV27 and J usage is TRBJ1-1; D is perhaps TRBD1 (6 bases). The germline V gene has CDR1 MNHEY and CDR2 SMNVEV (reference sequence). V was cut by 6 bases and J by 3 bases, with 14 bases left in between. The CDR3 is 14 residues long. The CDR3 region is CASRLQGRDTEAFF. CDR3 bases: TGTGCCAGCAGGCTCCAGGGGAGGGACACTGAAGCTTTCTTT.

This clonotype was detected many times. V usage is TRBV12-3 or TRBV12-4 and J usage is TRBJ2-3; D is ambiguous. The CDR3 is made up of 15 amino acids. V was cut by 0 bases and J by 3 bases, with 10 bases left in between. The CDR3 sequence: CASSLAAPSTDTQYF. The CDR3 DNA reads as TGTGCCAGCAGTTTAGCAGCTCCCTCGACAGATACGCAGTATTTT.

This clonotype was seen many times. The genes are TRBV20-1 and TRBJ2-1; 7 nucleotides line up with TRBD2. The CDR3 runs to 15 residues. Losses at the gene ends were 1 base for V and 5 bases for J; bases not matched to a gene: 8. Germline V gives CDR1 DFQATT, CDR2 SNEGSKA (reference sequence). This CDR3 reads CSARGRAGIHNEQFF. DNA of the CDR3: TGCAGTGCTAGAGGGCGAGCGGGGATTCACAATGAGCAGTTCTTC.

The V gene is TRBV6-4, the J gene TRBJ2-4; D gene ambiguous. Trimming took 6 bases from V and 3 from J, leaving 12 bases between them. CDR1 and CDR2 from the germline V gene are MRHNA and SNTAGT. The CDR3 totals 14 residues. CDR3 residues: CASRPLVGKNIQYF. In DNA form, the CDR3 reads TGTGCCAGCAGACCGTTAGTAGGCAAAAACATTCAGTACTTC.

This sequence joins TRBV28 and TRBJ1-4, with D possibly being TRBD1 (6 bases). Germline V gene lookup returns CDR1 MDHEN and CDR2 SYDVKM. The V gene lost 2 bases and the J gene lost 6 bases, with 10 bases spanning the gap. The CDR3 covers 14 residues. The CDR3 sequence: CASSLRGSYEKLFF. Here the CDR3 DNA reads TGTGCCAGCAGTTTAAGGGGGTCATATGAAAAACTGTTTTTT.

In its sample, this clonotype was seen a few times. The chain recombines TRBV25-1 with TRBJ1-2; no reliable D call. There are 14 residues in the CDR3. Trimming shortened V by 6 bases and J by 3 bases, and 14 bases separated the two germline ends. Per germline, CDR1 MGHDK and CDR2 SYGVNS. In DNA form, the CDR3 reads TGTGCCAGCAGCACCGGGCCCGGCGACTATGGCTACACCTTC. Translating it yields CASSTGPGDYGYTF.

This clonotype occurred many times. The V call is TRBV6-2 or TRBV6-3, the J call TRBJ1-1; perhaps TRBD1 as D (5 bases). Trimming took off 0 bases at V and 4 bases at J, with 6 bases between the two ends. CDR3 size: 13 residues. Germline V lookup: CDR1 MNHEY, CDR2 SVGEGT. CDR3: CASSYSRGTEAFF. DNA of the CDR3: TGTGCCAGCAGTTACTCGAGGGGCACTGAAGCTTTCTTT.

J is TRBJ1-3 and V is TRBV2; possibly TRBD1 for D (5 bases). Germline lookup yields CDR1 SNHLY and CDR2 FYNNEI. This CDR3 region has 17 residues. V was trimmed by 2 bases and J by 5 bases, leaving 19 bases between them. CDR3 sequence (DNA): TGTGCCAGCAGTGAATCGGTTACCGGGGGTAGGAGAAACACCATATATTTT. Its protein product is CASSESVTGGRRNTIYF.

The rearrangement links TRBV2 to TRBJ1-1, with D unclear. Trimming shortened V by 8 bases and J by 7 bases, and 14 bases separated the two germline ends. Per germline, CDR1 SNHLY and CDR2 FYNNEI. This CDR3 is 12 amino acids long. Written as DNA, the CDR3 is TGTGCCAGCGGAGAATTCAGAGATGAAGCTTTCTTT. Its translation is CASGEFRDEAFF.

The chain carries TRBV6-1 and TRBJ1-4; D gene unclear. Germline CDR1 is MNHNS and CDR2 is SASEGT. The CDR3 covers 19 residues. The V and J ends lost 1 base and 0 bases respectively, with 18 bases between them. The CDR3 DNA is TGTGCCAGCAGTGAAGTATTAGAACGGCGTTGGGCAACTAATGAAAAACTGTTTTTT. It codes for CASSEVLERRWATNEKLFF.

This clonotype was seen ten or more times. The chain recombines TRBV6-2 or TRBV6-3 with TRBJ1-3, with D unresolved. This CDR3 has 14 residues. V was pared by 11 bases and J by 0 bases, with 14 bases between. Germline values: CDR1 MNHEY, CDR2 SVGEGT. The CDR3 DNA sequence: TGTGCCGCCCAGGACGGCAACTCTGGAAACACCATATATTTT. Amino acid sequence: CAAQDGNSGNTIYF.

This clonotype has just a few counts. CDR3 sequence (DNA): TGTGCCAGCAGCCAAGGCGGCCGGACGGGAGGTCATGGCTACACCTTC. Residues: CASSQGGRTGGHGYTF. This sequence joins TRBV3-1 and TRBJ1-2, with D uncertain. The V gene's germline CDR1 is LGHDT and CDR2 YNNKEL (reference sequence). This CDR3 spans 16 amino acids. The V and J ends lost 1 base and 6 bases respectively, with 18 bases between them.

The J gene is TRBJ1-6, the V gene TRBV4-2; D not certain. The CDR3 extends over 17 amino acids. Germline V lookup: CDR1 LGHNA, CDR2 YNFKEQ. V gave up 0 bases and J gave up 10 bases, with 19 bases separating them. The CDR3 loop reads CASSQDLEDPAYSPLHF. For the CDR3, the DNA is TGTGCCAGCAGCCAAGATCTGGAGGACCCGGCATACTCACCCCTCCACTTT.

This clonotype has more than one count but fewer than ten. The chain combines TRBV12-3 or TRBV12-4 with TRBJ1-5; D ambiguous. Between the trimmed V and J ends, which lost 1 base and 4 bases, there was a span of 11 bases. The CDR3 has 15 residues. The DNA of the CDR3 is TGTGCCAGCAGTTTAGTTAGGGAGGGAAATCAGCCCCAGCATTTT. This sequence encodes CASSLVREGNQPQHF.

V usage is TRBV6-5 and J usage is TRBJ1-5; TRBD1 agrees at 8 bases. Trimming removed 4 bases from V and 6 bases from J; junction bases left unmatched: 2. The CDR3 loop spans 13 amino acids. Looked up from germline, CDR1 is MNHEY and CDR2 is SVGAGI. The CDR3 loop reads CASSSTGGQPQHF. In DNA form, the CDR3 reads TGTGCCAGCAGTTCTACAGGGGGTCAGCCCCAGCATTTT.

This clonotype turned up a few times. The chain recombines TRBV6-1 with TRBJ1-5; D is uncertain. Germline values: CDR1 MNHNS, CDR2 SASEGT. Trimming took off 3 bases at V and 2 bases at J, with 5 bases between the two ends. This CDR3 comprises 13 residues. The CDR3 here is CASSDTRNQPQHF. CDR3 nucleotide sequence: TGTGCCAGCAGTGATACACGCAATCAGCCCCAGCATTTT.

This clonotype showed up just a few times. The V and J genes are TRBV5-1 and TRBJ2-7; no definite D call. This CDR3 has 15 residues. Between the trimmed V and J ends, which lost 0 bases and 2 bases, there was a span of 12 bases. Germline V gene sequence: CDR1 SGHRS, CDR2 YFSETQ. CDR3 nucleotide sequence: TGCGCCAGCAGCTTGGCCGCCAGTGATACCTACGAGCAGTACTTC. This gives the protein CASSLAASDTYEQYF.

This clonotype was observed at least ten times. This chain uses TRBV7-9 with TRBJ2-3, with D hard to call. This CDR3 comprises 14 residues. V lost 2 bases and J 2 bases, leaving 8 bases between the germline ends. CDR1 is SEHNR, CDR2 FQNEAQ, per germline (reference sequence). The CDR3 DNA follows: TGTGCCAGCAGCTTAATCCAGTCCACAGATACGCAGTATTTT. Translation gives CASSLIQSTDTQYF.

This clonotype has just a few counts. This chain connects TRBV12-3 or TRBV12-4 to TRBJ2-5; 9 bases map to TRBD1. The CDR3 is 14 residues long. The V segment lost 6 bases and the J segment 5 bases; nucleotides outside the gene matches: 7. The CDR3 spells CASRRDRESETQYF. The CDR3 coding sequence is TGTGCCAGCAGACGGGACAGGGAGTCGGAGACCCAGTACTTC.